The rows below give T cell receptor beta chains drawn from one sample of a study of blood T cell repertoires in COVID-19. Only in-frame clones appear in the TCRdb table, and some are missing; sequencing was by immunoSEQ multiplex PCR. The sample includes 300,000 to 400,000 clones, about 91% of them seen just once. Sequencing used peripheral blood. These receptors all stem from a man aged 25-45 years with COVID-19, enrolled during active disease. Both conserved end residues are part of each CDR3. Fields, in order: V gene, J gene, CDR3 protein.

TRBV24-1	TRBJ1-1	CATSDLGRVWFF
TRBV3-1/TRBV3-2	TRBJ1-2	CASSQGQYRRDYGYTF
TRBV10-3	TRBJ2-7	CASRQSYEQYF
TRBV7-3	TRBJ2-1	CASSLTSGQGNYEQFF
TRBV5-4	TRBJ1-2	CASSPGGYGYTF
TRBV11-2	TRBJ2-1	CASSFELANEQFF
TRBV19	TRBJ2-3	CASSDPDRGRSTDTQYF
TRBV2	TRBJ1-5	CASSEGHNSNQPQHF
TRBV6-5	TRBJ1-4	CASSYSFGAANEKLFF
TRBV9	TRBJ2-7	CASSVSPTPSEQYF
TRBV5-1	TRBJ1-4	CASSLTGAVTNEKLFF
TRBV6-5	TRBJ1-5	CASRLQGDQPQHF
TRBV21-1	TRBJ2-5	CASSKVRGAGGGGLQETQYF
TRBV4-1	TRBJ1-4	CASSQGTVATNEKLFF
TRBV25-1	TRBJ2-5	CASSEYGEAGRETQYF
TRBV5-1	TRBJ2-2	CASSLGGAINTGELFF
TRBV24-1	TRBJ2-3	CATRGGSADTQYF
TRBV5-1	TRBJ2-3	CASSLQGPTSTDTQYF
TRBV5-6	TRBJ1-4	CASSRQTQEKLFF
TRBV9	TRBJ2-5	CASSVGLGGETQYF
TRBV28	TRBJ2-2	CASSLRGWELFF
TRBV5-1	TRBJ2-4	CASNLSGGKNIQYF
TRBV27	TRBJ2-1	CASSPALAGVPANEQFF
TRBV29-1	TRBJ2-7	CSAGLAGGNEQYF
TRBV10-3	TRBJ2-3	CAIRDREGDTQYF
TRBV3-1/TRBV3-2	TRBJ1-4	CASSPTGQNNEKLFF
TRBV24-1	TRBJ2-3	CAIGDPSTDTQYF
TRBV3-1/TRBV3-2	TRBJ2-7	CASSPGGGNYEQYF
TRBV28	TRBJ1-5	CASSPGQSNQPQHF
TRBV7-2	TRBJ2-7	CASSPEGGYSYEQYF
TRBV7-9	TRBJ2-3	CASSSDRGSTDTQYF
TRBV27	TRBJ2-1	CASRIRVGEQFF
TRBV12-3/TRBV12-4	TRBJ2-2	CASRIDRTGELFF
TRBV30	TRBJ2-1	CAWKVRSAGLYNEQFF
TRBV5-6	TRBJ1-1	CASSWDTTMNTEAFF
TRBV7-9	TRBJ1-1	CASSPQGQGTEAFF
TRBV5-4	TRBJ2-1	CASSRSGSQYNEQFF
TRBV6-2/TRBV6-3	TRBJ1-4	CASSYHLIYRGTNEKLFF
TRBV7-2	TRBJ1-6	CASKYSGTAPPNNSPLHF
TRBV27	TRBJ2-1	CASSTRYGLASYNEQFF
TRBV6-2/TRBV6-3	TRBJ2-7	CASSPASGRGSYEQYF
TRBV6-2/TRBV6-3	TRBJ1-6	CASSFLRADNSPLHF
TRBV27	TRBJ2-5	CASSSSGFQETQYF
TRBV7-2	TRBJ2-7	CASSPGWGDRDDEQYF
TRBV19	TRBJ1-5	CASSGAVASNQPQHF
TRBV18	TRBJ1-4	CASSPVEGEKLFF
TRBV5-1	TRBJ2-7	CASSLGLAGTYEQYF
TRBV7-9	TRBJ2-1	CASSLLGQSWGSYNEQFF
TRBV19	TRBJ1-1	CASIPPGEGDTEAFF
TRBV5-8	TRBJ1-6	CASSSDRARSYNSPLHF
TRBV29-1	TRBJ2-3	CSVEAPKTPGLAGVGTDTQYF
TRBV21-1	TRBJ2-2	CASSKETGPTNTGELFF
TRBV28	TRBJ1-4	CASRSHTAKRQGGSNEKLFF
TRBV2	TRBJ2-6	CASSATGQGSGANVLTF
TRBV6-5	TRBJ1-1	CASSPTGLNTEAFF
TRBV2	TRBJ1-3	CASSEGQGRTSGNTIYF
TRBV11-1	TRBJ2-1	CASSLTQGDLFF